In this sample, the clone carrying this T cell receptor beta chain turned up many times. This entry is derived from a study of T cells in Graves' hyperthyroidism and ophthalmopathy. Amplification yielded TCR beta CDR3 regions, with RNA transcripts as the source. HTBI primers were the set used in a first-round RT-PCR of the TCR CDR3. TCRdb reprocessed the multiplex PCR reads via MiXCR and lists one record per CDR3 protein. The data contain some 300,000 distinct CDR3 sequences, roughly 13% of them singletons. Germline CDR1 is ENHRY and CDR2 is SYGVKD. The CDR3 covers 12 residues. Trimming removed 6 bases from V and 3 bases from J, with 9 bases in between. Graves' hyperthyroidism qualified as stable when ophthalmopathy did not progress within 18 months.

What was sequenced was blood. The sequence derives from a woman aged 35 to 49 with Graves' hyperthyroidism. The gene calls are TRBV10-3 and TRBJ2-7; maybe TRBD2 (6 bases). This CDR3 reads CAISGGDYEQYF. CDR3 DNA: TGTGCCATCAGCGGGGGAGACTACGAGCAGTACTTC.